Listed below are T cell receptor beta chains from one sample, sequenced in a study of blood T cell repertoires in COVID-19. Clones were read by immunoSEQ multiplex PCR, and TCRdb kept only the in-frame ones, dropping some. The sample includes some 180,000 clones, roughly 90% of them seen just once. The sequenced sample was peripheral blood. These TCRs come from a man aged 18-30 years with COVID-19, enrolled during active disease. CDR3s include the opening cysteine and the closing phenylalanine or tryptophan. A D gene is named only where the DNA matches it firmly. Only part of the rows carry a size: once, few, many, or a class if the clone is expanded.

>NA|TRBV11-2|TRBJ1-3|NA
CASSLGGGPGNTIYF
TGTGCCAGCAGCTTAGGGGGGGGTCCCGGAAACACCATATATTTT
>NA|TRBV12-5|TRBJ2-7|NA
CASGAGPNSVQYF
TGTGCTAGTGGCGCTGGCCCCAATTCCGTGCAGTACTTC
>NA|TRBV27|TRBJ1-1|NA
CASKFGGNTEAFF
TGTGCCAGCAAATTTGGAGGGAACACTGAAGCTTTCTTT
>once|TRBV27|TRBJ1-5|NA
CASSLSGGLWPQHF
TGTGCCAGCAGTTTATCCGGGGGGCTGTGGCCCCAGCATTTT
>NA|TRBV5-1|TRBJ2-5|NA
CASTLAGEETQYF
TGCGCCAGCACCCTGGCCGGGGAAGAGACCCAGTACTTC
>NA|TRBV15|TRBJ1-3|NA
CATSRFPREGFTTIYF
TGTGCCACCAGCAGATTCCCGAGGGAAGGGTTTACCACCATATATTTT
>NA|TRBV7-8|TRBJ2-3|TRBD2
CASSLSREFRSNTQYF
TGTGCCAGCAGCTTATCGCGGGAGTTTCGGTCGAATACGCAGTATTTT
>NA|TRBV6-5|TRBJ1-5|NA
CAANQGYSNQPQHF
TGTGCCGCCAACCAGGGTTATAGCAATCAGCCCCAGCATTTT
>NA|TRBV9|TRBJ2-7|TRBD1
CASSPYTGGFSYEQYF
TGTGCCAGCAGCCCTTACACAGGGGGCTTCTCCTACGAGCAGTACTTC
>NA|TRBV9|TRBJ1-1|NA
CASSVVGNPGTEAFF
TGTGCCAGCAGCGTAGTAGGGAACCCAGGGACTGAAGCTTTCTTT
>NA|TRBV28|TRBJ2-2|TRBD2
CASSPVAGGRSGELFF
TGTGCCAGCAGTCCCGTAGCGGGAGGGCGGAGCGGGGAGCTGTTTTTT
>NA|TRBV30|TRBJ2-5|TRBD2
CAWSGPPRGEGETQYF
TGTGCCTGGAGTGGCCCGCCGAGAGGGGAGGGAGAGACCCAGTACTTC
>NA|TRBV2|TRBJ2-7|TRBD2
CASSGVAGDSEQYF
TGTGCCAGCAGTGGGGTAGCGGGAGATAGCGAGCAGTACTTC
>NA|TRBV5-1|TRBJ1-1|NA
CASSLAGQNTEAFF
TGCGCCAGCAGCTTGGCCGGACAGAACACTGAAGCTTTCTTT
>NA|TRBV12-3/TRBV12-4|TRBJ1-1|NA
CASKEGVNTEAFF
TGTGCCAGCAAAGAGGGGGTGAACACTGAAGCTTTCTTT
>NA|TRBV25-1|TRBJ2-1|TRBD1
CASSETGIYNEQFF
TGTGCCAGCAGTGAGACAGGGATCTACAATGAGCAGTTCTTC
>once|TRBV9|TRBJ2-1|NA
CASAQGDSSYNEQFF
TGTGCCAGCGCTCAAGGAGACAGCTCCTACAATGAGCAGTTCTTC